These T cell receptor beta chains were read from a single sample in a study of blood T cells in healthy people across ages. TCRdb re-called the 5' RACE reads through MiXCR, storing one row per CDR3 protein. The sample contains 500,000 to 650,000 distinct CDR3 sequences, 27% of which appear only once. These data also formed part of another study, on T cells of mothers and their children.

Sequenced material: blood. Receptors originate from a boy aged 2-9 years in good health. Each CDR3 is given with its conserved first and last residue. D genes are given only for firm matches. Clone size is shown for a subset of rows, as once, few, many or a class of expanded clone.

CDR3nt,CDR3aa,d_gene,j_gene,v_gene,len,abundance
TGTGCCAGCAGTGAAGATGGGGGACTAGCGGGAGGAATAGAGACCCAGTACTTC,CASSEDGGLAGGIETQYF,TRBD2,TRBJ2-5,TRBV6-1,18,few
TGTGCCAGCAGTGAAAGAAGCGGGAGGGCCCAGGAGACCCAGTACTTC,CASSERSGRAQETQYF,TRBD2,TRBJ2-5,TRBV2,16,-
TGTGCCAGCAGCCAAGGGAGACTAGCGGGGGGGTCTAGCACAGATACGCAGTATTTT,CASSQGRLAGGSSTDTQYF,TRBD2,TRBJ2-3,TRBV4-2,19,few
TGCGCCAGCAGCTCCGGGTGGGGACCTAGCACAGATACGCAGTATTTT,CASSSGWGPSTDTQYF,-,TRBJ2-3,TRBV5-1,16,few
TGTGCCAGCAGTTTAGTCCTAGCGGGCACAGATACGCAGTATTTT,CASSLVLAGTDTQYF,TRBD2,TRBJ2-3,TRBV27,15,-
TGTGCCAGCAGCCATGCTCCGGGACTCTTAGAAGAGCAGTTCTTC,CASSHAPGLLEEQFF,-,TRBJ2-1,TRBV4-2,15,few
TGCGCCAGCAGCCAAGAGGTCGCGGTGCTGCAGTATTTT,CASSQEVAVLQYF,-,TRBJ2-3,TRBV4-3,13,many
TGTGCCAGCAGCTTTTACGCCGCTAGCGGGGATGCCTACGAGCAGTACTTC,CASSFYAASGDAYEQYF,TRBD2,TRBJ2-7,TRBV7-2,17,few
TGCAGTGCTACCAGGGGCTCCTACGAGCAGTACTTC,CSATRGSYEQYF,-,TRBJ2-7,TRBV20-1,12,-
TGCGCCAGCAGGCTCAGGCCCCACTATGGCTACACCTTC,CASRLRPHYGYTF,-,TRBJ1-2,TRBV10-2,13,few
TGTGCCAGCAGCCCCGGACAGGCTCGGTTAGGCTATGGCTACACCTTC,CASSPGQARLGYGYTF,TRBD1,TRBJ1-2,TRBV7-2,16,-
TGTGCTAGTGGACCCCTAGCGGGTCAAGAGACCCAGTACTTC,CASGPLAGQETQYF,TRBD2,TRBJ2-5,TRBV12-5,14,many
TGTGCCAGCAGCACATTACAGGGTTCCTACGAGCAGTACTTC,CASSTLQGSYEQYF,-,TRBJ2-7,TRBV11-2,14,few
TGCAGTGCCCCGAGGGGTTGGACCAACTACGAGCAGTACTTC,CSAPRGWTNYEQYF,-,TRBJ2-7,TRBV20-1,14,-
TGCGCCAGCAGCTTCGACGGCAGGGGAGCCCCTGAAGCTTTCTTT,CASSFDGRGAPEAFF,-,TRBJ1-1,TRBV5-1,15,few
TGTGCCAGCAGTTTAGGTCCGGGCTTGGCGGAAGCTTTCTTT,CASSLGPGLAEAFF,-,TRBJ1-1,TRBV12-3/TRBV12-4,14,few
TGCAGCGTCACAGGGGCCCGAATCTATGGCTACACCTTC,CSVTGARIYGYTF,TRBD1,TRBJ1-2,TRBV29-1,13,-
TGTGCCAGCAGCTTAGCCCTCAGAGATACGCAGTATTTT,CASSLALRDTQYF,-,TRBJ2-3,TRBV7-2,13,few
TGTGCCAGCAGTCCCGGGACAGGGTTCCCCGGGGCCAACGTCCTGACTTTC,CASSPGTGFPGANVLTF,TRBD1,TRBJ2-6,TRBV2,17,few
TGTGCCAGCAGCCCGACAGTGATCGAGGGAGAGACCCAGTACTTC,CASSPTVIEGETQYF,-,TRBJ2-5,TRBV5-5,15,-
TGTGCCAGCAGCGCCGGACACGCCTACGAGCAGTACTTC,CASSAGHAYEQYF,-,TRBJ2-7,TRBV9,13,-
TGTGCCTGGAGTGTTTCCACTGAAGCTTTCTTT,CAWSVSTEAFF,-,TRBJ1-1,TRBV30,11,-
TGCGCCAGCAGCCAAGAGTTGAGCGGCCTCACAGATACGCAGTATTTT,CASSQELSGLTDTQYF,-,TRBJ2-3,TRBV4-3,16,-
TGTGCCTGTGGACAGGGGTGGACTGAAGCTTTCTTT,CACGQGWTEAFF,TRBD1,TRBJ1-1,TRBV30,12,-
TGCGCCAGCAGCTTAGCGGTAGGAAGAGCCCCCTCTGAAGCTTTCTTT,CASSLAVGRAPSEAFF,-,TRBJ1-1,TRBV7-9,16,-
TGTGCCAGCAGCCAAAAAGACACCGGGGAGCTGTTTTTT,CASSQKDTGELFF,-,TRBJ2-2,TRBV3-1,13,-
TGTGCCAGCACCCTAGACAGACTATCACCCCTCCACTTT,CASTLDRLSPLHF,-,TRBJ1-6,TRBV12-3/TRBV12-4,13,few
TGTGCCAGCAGTGAATTTGGCAGTAACAATCGGGAGACCCAGTACTTC,CASSEFGSNNRETQYF,-,TRBJ2-5,TRBV2,16,-
TGTGCCAGTTCACCAAGAGGGGAAGAGCAGTACTTC,CASSPRGEEQYF,-,TRBJ2-5,TRBV18,12,-
TGCGCCAGCAGCCACACGACAGGGAACACTGAAGCTTTCTTT,CASSHTTGNTEAFF,-,TRBJ1-1,TRBV4-3,14,-
TGCGCCAGCACAGTTCAGGGGGCAGGGGTCAATGAGCAGTTCTTC,CASTVQGAGVNEQFF,TRBD1,TRBJ2-1,TRBV4-1,15,-
TGTGCCATCGCTCGGGAGGGAGTCACAGATACGCAGTGTTTT,CAIAREGVTDTQCF,TRBD2,TRBJ2-3,TRBV10-3,14,-
TGTGCCAGCAGCTTAGCGCAGGGTAGCGCCTCGACTTACTACAATGAGCAGTTCTTC,CASSLAQGSASTYYNEQFF,-,TRBJ2-1,TRBV7-9,19,few
TGTGCCAGCAGCGCGGATCCAAGAACCTACGAGCAGTACTTC,CASSADPRTYEQYF,-,TRBJ2-7,TRBV5-4,14,-
TGTGCCAGCAGCTTAGAGAGACTCTACTCCTACGAGCAGTACTTC,CASSLERLYSYEQYF,-,TRBJ2-7,TRBV7-2,15,few
TGTGCCAGCAGGGACAAAGCCTACAATGAGCAGTTCTTC,CASRDKAYNEQFF,-,TRBJ2-1,TRBV21-1,13,-
TGTGCCAGCAGCCAAGATCGGGGCAAATTACCAACTAATGAAAAACTGTTTTTT,CASSQDRGKLPTNEKLFF,-,TRBJ1-4,TRBV3-1,18,few
TGTGCCAGCAGCTATGACAGGGGTTACGAGCAGTACTTC,CASSYDRGYEQYF,TRBD1,TRBJ2-7,TRBV12-3/TRBV12-4,13,few
TGCGCCAGCAGCCAAGGTTCGTGGACAGCCCAAGAGACCCAGTACTTC,CASSQGSWTAQETQYF,-,TRBJ2-5,TRBV4-3,16,few
TGTGCCAGCAGTTTACAGGGGGCGTCAGCCAAAAACATTCAGTACTTC,CASSLQGASAKNIQYF,TRBD1,TRBJ2-4,TRBV27,16,-
TGTGCCAGCAGCCCCCCTAGCGGGTACAATGAGCAGTTCTTC,CASSPPSGYNEQFF,TRBD2,TRBJ2-1,TRBV3-1,14,-
TGTGCCAGCAGCTCCCCGGCGGGGGGGTTGACAGATACGCAGTATTTT,CASSSPAGGLTDTQYF,TRBD2,TRBJ2-3,TRBV7-9,16,-
TGTGCCAGCAGCTTCGCAGGGGTGGGCGAGCAGTACTTC,CASSFAGVGEQYF,-,TRBJ2-7,TRBV5-5,13,few
TGCGCCAGCAGCGTAACAGCGAACACTGAAGCTTTCTTT,CASSVTANTEAFF,-,TRBJ1-1,TRBV5-1,13,once
TGCAGTGCTAGAGAGGCTGTAGGCCAGAATGAGCAGTTCTTC,CSAREAVGQNEQFF,-,TRBJ2-1,TRBV20-1,14,-
TGTGCCAGCAGTTTAAGGTCTAGCGGGTTAAATGAGCAGTTCTTC,CASSLRSSGLNEQFF,TRBD2,TRBJ2-1,TRBV27,15,few
TGTGCCAGCAGTGTCTCGCCCCGGGACATTCAGTACTTC,CASSVSPRDIQYF,-,TRBJ2-4,TRBV6-1,13,-